This T cell receptor (beta chain) was obtained from a study of early T cells in non-severe SARS-CoV-2 infection. Findings and limits, study-wide: A preference for anti-spike CD8 responses marked VDJdb matching, which missed private and CD4 specificities.

This clonotype is a singleton in its sample. The target antigen is unknown. Per the germline V gene, CDR1 is SQVTM and CDR2 is ANQGSEA. The CDR3 has 14 amino acids. Between the trimmed V and J ends, which lost 6 bases and 9 bases, there was a span of 23 bases. Individual cDNA molecules carried attached unique molecular identifiers. TCRdb itself ran the 5' RACE reads through MiXCR, one entry per CDR3 protein. The data hold under 40,000 distinct CDR3 sequences, with 5.9% observed a single time. This sequence joins TRBV29-1 and TRBJ1-1; D perhaps matches TRBD1 (5 bases). The TCR sequence derives from an adult who was a healthcare worker with PCR-confirmed SARS-CoV-2 infection or an uninfected control (not recorded which). Sequencing used whole blood. The DNA of the CDR3 is TGCAGCGTAGTCTTAGTACGGGGACCGGGTCAAGCTTTCTTT. This codes for CSVVLVRGPGQAFF. Full variable domain (rest looked up from reference TRBV29-1 and TRBJ1-1): SAVISQKPSRDICQRGTSLTIQCQVDSQVTMMFWYRQQPGQSLTLIATANQGSEATYESGFVIDKFPISRPNLTFSTLTVSNMSPEDSSIYLCSVVLVRGPGQAFFGQGTRLTVV.